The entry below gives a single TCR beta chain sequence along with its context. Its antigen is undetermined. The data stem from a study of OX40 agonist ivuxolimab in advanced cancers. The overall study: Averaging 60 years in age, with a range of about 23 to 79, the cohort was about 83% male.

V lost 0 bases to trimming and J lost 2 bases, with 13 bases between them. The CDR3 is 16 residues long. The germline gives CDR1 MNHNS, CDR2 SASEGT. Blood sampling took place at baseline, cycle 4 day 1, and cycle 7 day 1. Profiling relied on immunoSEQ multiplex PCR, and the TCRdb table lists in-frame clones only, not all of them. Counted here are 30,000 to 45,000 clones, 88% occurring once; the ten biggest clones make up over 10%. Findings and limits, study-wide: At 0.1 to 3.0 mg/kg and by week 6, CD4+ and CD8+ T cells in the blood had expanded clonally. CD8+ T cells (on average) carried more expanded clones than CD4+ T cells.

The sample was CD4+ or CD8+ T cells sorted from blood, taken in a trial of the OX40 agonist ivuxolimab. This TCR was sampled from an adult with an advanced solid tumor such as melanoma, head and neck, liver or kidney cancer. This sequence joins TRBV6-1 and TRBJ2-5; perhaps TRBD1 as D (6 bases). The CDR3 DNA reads TGTGCCAGCAGTGAAGCTTTAGCAGGACAGCAAGAGACCCAGTACTTC. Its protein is CASSEALAGQQETQYF.